Each of the 32 T cell receptor beta chains below was sequenced from the same sample in a study of T cell changes during pregnancy in multiple sclerosis. TCRdb's table, derived via immunoSEQ multiplex PCR, lists solely in-frame clones and lacks some. Of roughly 110,000 clones in the sample, under 95% were seen once. The sample here was peripheral blood, taken in the third trimester of pregnancy. These TCRs come from a female donor in good health, enrolled as a control in a pregnancy study.

This chain links TRBV7-8 with TRBJ2-1; D ambiguous. The germline V gene has CDR1 SGHVS and CDR2 FQNEAQ. V gave up 5 bases and J gave up 3 bases, with 14 bases separating them. This CDR3 is built from 15 residues. For the CDR3, the DNA is TGTGCCAGCAGCCCTAGACCGGAATTCTACAATGAGCAGTTCTTC. Translating it yields CASSPRPEFYNEQFF.

This clone was observed a single time. The J gene is TRBJ2-1, the V gene TRBV5-1, with D possibly matching TRBD2 (5 bases). The germline V gene has CDR1 SGHRS and CDR2 YFSETQ. The CDR3 loop spans 15 amino acids. V shed 4 bases and J shed 6 bases, with 17 bases lying between them. In nucleotides, the CDR3 is TGCGCCAGCAGCGTGGACGGAGGAGGCGTCAATGAGCAGTTCTTC. It specifies CASSVDGGGVNEQFF.

V is TRBV19 and J is TRBJ2-7; 11 nucleotides line up with TRBD1. Germline lookup yields CDR1 LNHDA and CDR2 SQIVND (reference sequence). V gave up 5 bases and J gave up 6 bases; unmatched junction bases: 6. The CDR3 sequence is 14 residues long. The CDR3 sequence is CASSSGTGGFEQYF. The CDR3 DNA follows: TGTGCCAGTAGTTCCGGGACAGGGGGATTCGAGCAGTACTTC.

This chain uses TRBV10-3 with TRBJ2-1; D might be TRBD2 (5 bases). Trimming shortened V by 7 bases and J by 0 bases, and 10 bases separated the two germline ends. Germline CDR1 reads ENHRY; CDR2 reads SYGVKD. This CDR3 is 14 amino acids long. CDR3 bases: TGTGCCATCACGGAGGATAACTCCTACAATGAGCAGTTCTTC. This encodes CAITEDNSYNEQFF.

The chain recombines TRBV5-1 with TRBJ2-2; TRBD2 is a possible D gene (5 bases). V was pared by 4 bases and J by 1 base, with 11 bases between. Germline values: CDR1 SGHRS, CDR2 YFSETQ. The CDR3 is 15 residues long. The CDR3 loop is CASSLNRGNTGELFF. CDR3 nucleotide sequence: TGCGCCAGCAGCCTAAACCGGGGGAACACCGGGGAGCTGTTTTTT. Combining the CDR3 with reference TRBV5-1 and TRBJ2-2 gives the whole variable domain KAGVTQTPRYLIKTRGQQVTLSCSPISGHRSVSWYQQTPGQGLQFLFEYFSETQRNKGNFPGRFSGRQFSNSRSEMNVSTLELGDSALYLCASSLNRGNTGELFFGEGSRLTVL.

This clone was detected only once. The gene calls are TRBV6-1 and TRBJ1-1, with 7 positions matching TRBD1. This CDR3 comprises 17 residues. V dropped 6 bases and J dropped 0; count of bases not matched to a gene: 13. CDR1 and CDR2 from the germline V gene are MNHNS and SASEGT. The CDR3 sequence is CASSERTGSLLNTEAFF. In DNA, the CDR3 is TGTGCCAGCAGCGAACGGACAGGAAGTCTTTTGAACACTGAAGCTTTCTTT.

The count of this clone is one. The J gene is TRBJ2-7, the V gene TRBV5-1; 9 bases agree with TRBD2. The CDR3 is made up of 16 amino acids. J lost 1 base, V lost 5 bases, and 10 bases had no gene match. Looked up from germline, CDR1 is SGHRS and CDR2 is YFSETQ. CDR3 in amino acids: CASSKLGTSSSYEQYF. As DNA, the CDR3 is TGCGCCAGCAGTAAATTAGGGACTAGCTCATCCTACGAGCAGTACTTC.

The J gene is TRBJ2-5, the V gene TRBV5-6; D is possibly TRBD1 (6 bases). Trimming removed 4 bases at V and 5 bases at J, with 21 bases between. Germline V gene lookup returns CDR1 SGHDT and CDR2 YYEEEE. This CDR3 has 16 residues. The CDR3 DNA reads as TGTGCCAGCAGCCTGAGGACAGCGCCGAGGGAGGAGACCCAGTACTTC. It is translated as CASSLRTAPREETQYF.

The V gene is TRBV2, the J gene TRBJ2-5; 9 positions agree with TRBD1. Germline V gene lookup returns CDR1 SNHLY and CDR2 FYNNEI. The CDR3 extends over 12 amino acids. V shed 10 bases, J shed 1 base, and the junction held 1 base outside the gene matches. The CDR3 bases are TGTGCCATACAGGGGGCCCAAGAGACCCAGTACTTC. It specifies CAIQGAQETQYF.

This clone was detected only a few times. The chain couples TRBV10-3 to TRBJ1-6; D possibly corresponds to TRBD1 (5 bases). The germline gives CDR1 ENHRY, CDR2 SYGVKD. CDR3 size: 14 residues. V shed 0 bases and J shed 10 bases, with 10 bases lying between them. Written as DNA, the CDR3 is TGTGCCATCAGTGAGTCTGGCAGGGTCTCACCCCTCCACTTT. Translating gives CAISESGRVSPLHF.

CDR3 loop: CASSQDRAGGGYTF. The CDR3 nucleotides are TGCGCCAGCAGCCAAGATAGAGCAGGGGGTGGCTACACCTTC. The rearrangement uses TRBV4-3 and TRBJ1-2; 7 bases align to TRBD1. The germline gives CDR1 LGHNA, CDR2 YSLEER. The CDR3 length is 14 residues. With V trimmed by 0 bases and J by 7 bases, 5 bases remained unmatched.

The CDR3 DNA is TGTGCCAGCAGGGGAGGGTGGAGCTACTCTGGAAACACCATATATTTT. Amino acid sequence: CASRGGWSYSGNTIYF. The chain couples TRBV2 to TRBJ1-3; D is ambiguous. Trimming took off 6 bases at V and 0 bases at J, with 15 bases between the two ends. CDR1 and CDR2 from the germline V gene are SNHLY and FYNNEI. CDR3 size: 16 residues.

V and J are TRBV10-2 and TRBJ1-1, with TRBD1 matching over 7 bases. Germline CDR1 is WSHSY and CDR2 is SAAADI. J was trimmed by 1 base and V by 0 bases; bases with no gene match: 5. The CDR3 runs to 16 residues. CDR3 in amino acids: CASSESTRGKNTEAFF. Here the CDR3 DNA reads TGCGCCAGCAGTGAGTCGACCAGGGGGAAGAACACTGAAGCTTTCTTT.

The CDR3 DNA reads TGTGCCAGCAGCCCGTGGACTACTATCACAGATACGCAGTATTTT. This translates into CASSPWTTITDTQYF. The chain uses TRBV27 and TRBJ2-3; D may be TRBD2 (6 bases). V was cut by 6 bases and J by 2 bases, with 15 bases left in between. CDR3 size: 15 residues. From germline, CDR1 is MNHEY and CDR2 SMNVEV (reference sequence).

The chain combines TRBV7-2 with TRBJ1-2; 7 bases are a match to TRBD1. V shed 5 bases, J shed 0 bases, and the junction held 12 bases outside the gene matches. This CDR3 contains 17 residues. Per the germline V gene, CDR1 is SGHTA and CDR2 is FQGNSA. The CDR3, as DNA: TGTGCCAGCAGCCCGACCCCGGGACAGCGTCCTAACTATGGCTACACCTTC. Translation: CASSPTPGQRPNYGYTF. Using reference TRBV7-2 and TRBJ1-2 for the parts outside the CDR3, the full variable domain is GAGVSQSPSNKVTEKGKDVELRCDPISGHTALYWYRQSLGQGLEFLIYFQGNSAPDKSGLPSDRFSAERTGGSVSTLTIQRTQQEDSAVYLCASSPTPGQRPNYGYTFGSGTRLTVV.

The J gene is TRBJ2-6, the V gene TRBV19; a possible D gene is TRBD1 (5 bases). The CDR3 is 11 amino acids. V shed 7 bases and J shed 15 bases, with 13 bases lying between them. Germline CDR1 is LNHDA and CDR2 is SQIVND (reference sequence). The CDR3 here is CASMGPWGLTF. The CDR3, as DNA: TGTGCCAGTATGGGGCCATGGGGCCTGACTTTC. Based on the CDR3 plus reference TRBV19 and TRBJ2-6, the full variable domain is DGGITQSPKYLFRKEGQNVTLSCEQNLNHDAMYWYRQDPGQGLRLIYYSQIVNDFQKGDIAEGYSVSREKKESFPLTVTSAQKNPTAFYLCASMGPWGLTFGAGSRLTVL.

The chain joins TRBV5-6 to TRBJ1-5; D unresolved. Germline V gene data show CDR1 as SGHDT and CDR2 as YYEEEE. V shed 1 base and J shed 4 bases, with 12 bases lying between them. There are 15 residues in the CDR3. CDR3 region: CASSLRGTVNQPQHF. The CDR3, as DNA: TGTGCCAGCAGCTTGCGGGGTACCGTAAATCAGCCCCAGCATTTT.

This chain links TRBV15 with TRBJ2-2; 10 bases align to TRBD1. The CDR3 is 17 residues long. Germline CDR1 reads LNHNV; CDR2 reads YYDKDF (reference sequence). With 1 base clipped from V and 7 bases from J, the junction kept 9 bases outside the gene matches. The CDR3 DNA is TGTGCCACCAGCAGAGCAAGGGGACAGGGGAAGGTCGGGGAGCTGTTTTTT. Encoded protein: CATSRARGQGKVGELFF.

The chain combines TRBV4-1 with TRBJ2-6; TRBD1 matches 11 bases. V lost 5 bases to trimming and J lost 4 bases; unmatched junction nucleotides: 10. The CDR3 loop spans 18 amino acids. Germline V gene data show CDR1 as MGHRA and CDR2 as YSYEKL. The CDR3, as DNA: TGCGCCAGCAGCATCACCGGGACAGGGGGTTCCGGGGCCAACGTCCTGACTTTC. Translation: CASSITGTGGSGANVLTF.

The V call is TRBV5-6, the J call TRBJ1-3; tentative D call: TRBD1 (6 bases). Germline CDR1 reads SGHDT; CDR2 reads YYEEEE. The CDR3 is 15 residues long. V dropped 2 bases and J dropped 2 bases, with 11 bases sitting between them. CDR3 sequence (DNA): TGTGCCAGCAGCTTCGGGACAATCACTGGAAACACCATATATTTT. Protein sequence: CASSFGTITGNTIYF.

V usage is TRBV5-5 and J usage is TRBJ1-1; no firm D call. In germline, CDR1 is SGHKS, CDR2 YYEKEE (reference sequence). The CDR3 covers 14 residues. Trimming removed 1 base from V and 1 base from J, with 8 bases in between. The CDR3 loop is CASSLMAENTEAFF. The CDR3 region has the DNA TGTGCCAGCAGCTTGATGGCAGAGAACACTGAAGCTTTCTTT.

V and J are TRBV18 and TRBJ2-7; TRBD1 matches 8 bases. V lost 2 bases to trimming and J lost 2 bases; unmatched junction nucleotides: 2. Germline values: CDR1 KGHSH, CDR2 LQKENI. This CDR3 region has 14 residues. The CDR3 nucleotides read TGTGCCAGCTCACCAGACAGGGGAGCCTACGAGCAGTACTTC. Encoded protein: CASSPDRGAYEQYF.

This chain connects TRBV30 to TRBJ1-6; D is uncertain. Trimming took off 8 bases at V and 8 bases at J, with 16 bases between the two ends. The germline gives CDR1 GTSNPN, CDR2 SVGIG (reference sequence). CDR3 length: 13 amino acids. This chain's CDR3 is CALDSIKDSPLHF. CDR3 sequence (DNA): TGTGCCCTGGATAGCATAAAGGATTCACCCCTCCACTTT.

This chain links TRBV14 with TRBJ2-3; a possible D gene is TRBD2 (5 bases). The CDR3 is 14 residues long. Trimming stripped 4 bases from V and 6 bases from J, with 14 bases between. Germline CDR1 is SGHDN and CDR2 is FVKESK. The CDR3 DNA is TGTGCCAGCAGCCTTCTGTCCGGCGGGGATACGCAGTATTTT. This sequence encodes CASSLLSGGDTQYF.

The chain has TRBV10-3 and TRBJ2-2; the D is unclear. Trimming stripped 10 bases from V and 2 bases from J, with 5 bases between. Germline V gene data show CDR1 as ENHRY and CDR2 as SYGVKD. The CDR3 contains 11 residues. Here the CDR3 DNA reads TGTGCCACCCTTAACACCGGGGAGCTGTTTTTT. Translation: CATLNTGELFF.

The rearrangement links TRBV19 to TRBJ2-1, with 9 bases matching TRBD2. The V gene's germline CDR1 is LNHDA and CDR2 SQIVND (reference sequence). V was clipped by 4 bases and J by 2 bases; unmatched bases: 6. The CDR3 spans 16 residues. CDR3 sequence: CASSTGLARTYNEQFF. The CDR3 region has the DNA TGTGCCAGTAGTACCGGACTAGCGAGGACCTACAATGAGCAGTTCTTC.

The chain links TRBV10-3 to TRBJ1-4, with 9 bases matching TRBD1. The germline gives CDR1 ENHRY, CDR2 SYGVKD. Unmatched junction bases numbered 7, after V lost 6 bases and J lost 5 bases. The CDR3 covers 15 residues. The CDR3 nucleotides are TGTGCCATCAGCCGGGACAGGGTTTCAAATGAAAAACTGTTTTTT. Its translation: CAISRDRVSNEKLFF.

The chain recombines TRBV18 with TRBJ2-5, with 7 positions matching TRBD1. The V gene's germline CDR1 is KGHSH and CDR2 LQKENI. The CDR3 runs 14 residues. V shed 3 bases and J 4 bases; nucleotides not matched to a gene: 5. For the CDR3, the DNA is TGTGCCAGCTCACCCCTCCCAGGGGGAGAGACCCAGTACTTC. Protein: CASSPLPGGETQYF.

The J gene is TRBJ2-1, the V gene TRBV6-5, with 9 bases matching TRBD2. J gave up 9 bases and V 7 bases, and 13 bases lay outside the gene matches. Germline V lookup: CDR1 MNHEY, CDR2 SVGAGI. CDR3 size: 15 residues. The CDR3 DNA is TGTGCCAGCAAAATAGCGGGGGCCCGGGGGGGTGAGCAGTTCTTC. Amino acid sequence: CASKIAGARGGEQFF.

The J gene is TRBJ2-5, the V gene TRBV5-1; maybe TRBD1 (7 bases). CDR3 size: 15 residues. V lost 0 bases and J lost 5, with 14 bases in between. Germline V gene sequence: CDR1 SGHRS, CDR2 YFSETQ. The CDR3 nucleotides read TGCGCCAGCAGCTTGGGGCCAGGGGGGCCGGAGACCCAGTACTTC. Translating it yields CASSLGPGGPETQYF.

This chain joins TRBV6-4 and TRBJ1-5; D may be TRBD1 (5 bases). V lost 2 bases and J 4 bases, leaving 12 bases between the germline ends. Germline CDR1 MRHNA, CDR2 SNTAGT. The CDR3 runs to 15 residues. The CDR3 is CASSDEETDNQPQHF. CDR3 nucleotides: TGTGCCAGCAGTGACGAGGAGACAGATAATCAGCCCCAGCATTTT.

This chain joins TRBV7-3 and TRBJ2-5, with a possible D match to TRBD1 (6 bases). The germline V gene encodes CDR1 SGHTA and CDR2 FQGTGA. The V end lost 4 bases, the J end lost 5 bases, and 14 bases lay between the germline ends. The CDR3 covers 14 residues. In DNA form, the CDR3 reads TGTGCCAGCAGCTCGACAGGTCCGAGGGAGACCCAGTACTTC. As protein: CASSSTGPRETQYF.